This is a list of T cell receptor beta chains from one sample in a study of low-dose radiotherapy and immunotherapy resistance in tumors. TCRdb called the reads again in MiXCR, with one record for every CDR3 protein. Of some 39,000 distinct CDR3 sequences in the sample, roughly 28% were seen once. The specimen was PBMCs, collected before treatment. The receptors here all came from a male donor with gallbladder cancer. The CDR3 runs from the conserved cysteine through the conserved F or W. The order of the fields is J gene, V gene, CDR3 protein.

>TRBJ2-2|TRBV3-1
CASSPRGTVPNTGELFF
>TRBJ2-6|TRBV6-2/TRBV6-3
CASNPGTGPEANVLTF
>TRBJ2-1|TRBV13
CASSERTGPYEQFF
>TRBJ2-7|TRBV5-1
CASSSTYEQYF
>TRBJ1-2|TRBV9
CASSVPGGNYGYTF
>TRBJ2-2|TRBV5-5
CASSLGLAGGPGELFF
>TRBJ2-1|TRBV6-6
CASSWASGNHRKSSYNEQFF
>TRBJ1-5|TRBV13
CARATPGHSNQPQHF
>TRBJ2-2|TRBV20-1
CSARRQANTGELFF
>.|TRBV29-1
CSVATRWQETQYF
>TRBJ1-6|TRBV28
CASRPGDSPLHF
>TRBJ2-3|TRBV6-8
CASSSPGLGPDTQYF
>TRBJ2-5|TRBV5-6
CASSSLPQETQYF
>TRBJ2-3|TRBV7-2
CASSLALAEPDTQYF
>TRBJ1-5|TRBV2
CASSEALRQNQPQHF
>TRBJ2-1|TRBV7-2
CASSPGFYEQFF
>TRBJ2-1|TRBV4-2
CASSPPGASSYNEQFF
>TRBJ1-2|TRBV5-1
CASRQGASEGYTF
>TRBJ1-2|TRBV4-1
CASSQSVGSYYGYTF
>TRBJ2-1|TRBV12-3/TRBV12-4
CASSRAGSNAYNEQFF
>TRBJ2-3|TRBV10-3
CAISESGLAGGTDTQYF
>TRBJ2-7|TRBV5-1
CASSSLISGSNEQYF
>TRBJ2-6|TRBV13
CASSPGTGASGANVLTF
>TRBJ1-2|TRBV24-1
CATSDADRASYGYTF
>TRBJ1-4|TRBV6-6
CASSSSGEKLFF
>TRBJ1-5|TRBV29-1
CSVGPDSNQPQHF
>TRBJ2-3|TRBV15
CATSRDRDTQYF
>TRBJ1-1|TRBV5-4
CASSLVQENTEAFF
>TRBJ2-3|TRBV3-1
CASSQAGRVTSTDTQYF
>TRBJ2-7|TRBV19
CASSRQVAPYEQYF
>TRBJ2-3|TRBV20-1
CSARWGADTQYF
>TRBJ1-6|TRBV6-1
CASSEEGGPYNSPLHF
>TRBJ2-7|TRBV5-1
CASSKESSYEQYF
>TRBJ2-7|TRBV6-2/TRBV6-3
CATKLGADYEQYF
>TRBJ2-3|TRBV7-2
CASSLDTATDTQYF
>TRBJ2-1|TRBV5-1
CASSLQTSGSYNEQFF
>TRBJ2-5|TRBV20-1
CSSAGTRGRSQYF
>TRBJ2-7|TRBV6-1
CASSTPSSYEQYF
>TRBJ1-1|TRBV28
CASSLPGTLNTEAFF
>TRBJ2-2|TRBV5-1
CASSPTASTGELFF
>TRBJ2-3|TRBV4-2
CASSQLPGQGGQDTQYF
>TRBJ2-3|TRBV7-2
CASSPRKGGPSTDTQYF
>TRBJ1-2|TRBV5-6
CASSPVGGLNYGYTF
>TRBJ2-7|TRBV7-2
CASSLASGRYEQYF
>TRBJ2-2|TRBV5-1
CASSLALGANTGELFF
>TRBJ2-7|TRBV24-1
CATSELAGVYEQYF
>TRBJ2-3|TRBV4-1
CASSQEGDRGTDTQYF
>TRBJ2-1|TRBV11-3
CASSLVSHNEQFF
>TRBJ2-7|TRBV29-1
CSAGQGASEQYF
>TRBJ2-2|TRBV9
CASSVGVGELFF
>TRBJ1-2|TRBV2
CASSNVDRIRGYTF
>TRBJ1-1|TRBV4-2
CASSQDPWDMNTEAFF
>TRBJ2-7|TRBV5-1
CASSLVAGGSYEQYF
>TRBJ2-7|TRBV18
CASSPDDSYEQYF
>TRBJ2-7|TRBV7-2
CASSLVGARAREQYF
>TRBJ2-3|TRBV12-3/TRBV12-4
CASSLPGGTDTQYF
>TRBJ2-1|TRBV15
CATSRSSFNEQFF
>TRBJ2-1|TRBV5-4
CASSSPRGRDEQFF
>TRBJ1-4|TRBV28
CASSFVASRLMKKLFF
>TRBJ2-1|TRBV6-2/TRBV6-3
CASGYGLSYNEQFF